A single sample is the source of the 30 T cell receptor beta chains below, sequenced in a study of T cells in Graves' hyperthyroidism and ophthalmopathy. RNA transcripts provided the source from which TCR beta CDR3 regions were amplified. HTBI primers were used for first-round RT-PCR of the TCR CDR3. MiXCR, run by TCRdb on the multiplex PCR reads, gives a single entry per CDR3 protein. The data hold about 610,000 distinct CDR3 sequences, with about half observed a single time. Sequencing was carried out using peripheral blood or thyroid tissue (not recorded which). Receptors were obtained from a woman aged 18 to 35 with Graves' hyperthyroidism.

This clonotype was found many times. CDR3 DNA sequence: TGTGCCAGCAGCCTTGGGACAGGGCCGGGCGGAAACACCATATATTTT. Its translation is CASSLGTGPGGNTIYF. This chain joins TRBV5-5 and TRBJ1-3, with TRBD1 matching 9 bases. The ends lost 4 bases at V and 4 bases at J; junction bases unmatched: 9. This CDR3 comprises 16 residues. From germline, CDR1 is SGHKS and CDR2 YYEKEE (reference sequence).

This clonotype has at least ten counts. The genes are TRBV5-6 and TRBJ2-5, with a possible D match to TRBD2 (5 bases). CDR3 length: 15 amino acids. Germline V CDR1 and CDR2: SGHDT, YYEEEE. Trimming cost V 2 bases and J 3 bases, with 14 bases left between them. CDR3 nucleotide sequence: TGTGCCAGCAGCTTCAGGCGGGTGCGGGAAGAGACCCAGTACTTC. This translates into CASSFRRVREETQYF.

In DNA form, the CDR3 reads TGCAGCGTTTCAGCGGGAGCCACCCTCCACTTT. Residues: CSVSAGATLHF. This sequence joins TRBV29-1 and TRBJ1-6; D gene ambiguous. The germline V gene encodes CDR1 SQVTM and CDR2 ANQGSEA. The V end lost 5 bases, the J end lost 14 bases, and 13 bases lay between the germline ends. CDR3 length: 11 amino acids.

This rearrangement joins TRBV25-1 to TRBJ1-2, with TRBD1 matching over 8 bases. Germline V CDR1 and CDR2: MGHDK, SYGVNS. Germline trimming cut 6 bases from V and 6 bases from J; bases unmatched to any gene: 9. This CDR3 contains 14 residues. CDR3 in amino acids: CASRPRQGRNGYTF. As DNA, the CDR3 is TGTGCCAGCAGGCCCCGACAGGGGAGGAATGGCTACACCTTC.

About this clonotype: This may arise from a read error, as a much more abundant clone is one base away. The chain links TRBV5-1 to TRBJ1-1; D is uncertain. Trimming stripped 0 bases from V and 0 bases from J, with 9 bases between. The germline gives CDR1 SGHRS, CDR2 YFSETQ. This CDR3 has 15 residues. CDR3 in DNA: TGCGCCAGCAGCTTGGCCGCCAAAATGAACACTGAAGCTTTCTTT. Translating it yields CASSLAAKMNTEAFF.

The chain carries TRBV2 and TRBJ1-1, with TRBD1 as a possible D gene (5 bases). Germline V gives CDR1 SNHLY, CDR2 FYNNEI. The CDR3 length is 12 residues. Trimming cost V 8 bases and J 7 bases, with 14 bases left between them. CDR3 sequence reads: CASSDTPFEAFF. CDR3 bases: TGTGCCAGCTCGGACACCCCTTTTGAAGCTTTCTTT.

The chain carries TRBV27 and TRBJ2-5; D is tentatively TRBD1 or TRBD2 (6 bases each). V lost 5 bases and J lost 1, with 20 bases in between. Germline V gene sequence: CDR1 MNHEY, CDR2 SMNVEV (reference sequence). The CDR3 length is 17 residues. CDR3 amino acids: CASSPQSGATFQETQYF. The CDR3 nucleotides read TGTGCCAGCAGTCCCCAGTCGGGGGCAACTTTCCAAGAGACCCAGTACTTC.

This clonotype has ten or more counts. The CDR3 nucleotides read TGCAGTGCGTTGTCCTACGAGCAGTACTTC. It translates to CSALSYEQYF. The chain combines TRBV20-1 with TRBJ2-7; D not resolved. CDR1 DFQATT and CDR2 SNEGSKA come from the germline V gene (reference sequence). CDR3 length equals 10 residues. Trimming pared 6 bases from V and 1 base from J, leaving 4 bases between.

This clonotype was counted at least ten times. The CDR3 DNA is TGTGCCAGCAGCGTACTGGAATATAATTCACCCCTCCACTTT. It translates to CASSVLEYNSPLHF. The chain carries TRBV9 and TRBJ1-6; D unclear. The V end was cut by 1 base, the J end by 4 bases, with 6 bases between. CDR3 length: 14 residues. Germline-derived CDR1 and CDR2 are SGDLS and YYNGEE. Full variable domain (remainder filled in from reference TRBV9 and TRBJ1-6): DSGVTQTPKHLITATGQRVTLRCSPRSGDLSVYWYQQSLDQGLQFLIQYYNGEERAKGNILERFSAQQFPDLHSELNLSSLELGDSALYFCASSVLEYNSPLHFGNGTRLTVT.

As regards this clonotype: With a much larger clone just one base away, this may be a read error. The chain employs TRBV21-1 and TRBJ1-3. TRBV21-1 is a listed pseudogene. The CDR3 totals 18 residues. CDR3 loop: CASSTGWVPLVSGNTIYF. The CDR3 DNA reads as TGTGCCAGCAGCACTGGTTGGGTGCCTCTTGTCTCTGGAAACACCATATATTTT.

This clonotype has a count of ten or more. V gene TRBV29-1 combines with J gene TRBJ2-4, with D possibly being TRBD2 (5 bases). Looked up from germline, CDR1 is SQVTM and CDR2 is ANQGSEA. This CDR3 contains 13 residues. The V gene lost 3 bases and the J gene lost 6 bases, with 12 bases spanning the gap. The CDR3 sequence is CSVDSLEGNIQYF. CDR3 in DNA: TGCAGCGTTGACTCGCTAGAGGGAAACATTCAGTACTTC. Combining the CDR3 with reference TRBV29-1 and TRBJ2-4 gives the whole variable domain SAVISQKPSRDICQRGTSLTIQCQVDSQVTMMFWYRQQPGQSLTLIATANQGSEATYESGFVIDKFPISRPNLTFSTLTVSNMSPEDSSIYLCSVDSLEGNIQYFGAGTRLSVL.

Concerning this clonotype itself: Just one base apart from a much larger clone, this may be a read error. The CDR3 loop reads CASSLWTRGPDQPQHF. DNA for the CDR3: TGTGCCAGCAGCTTATGGACAAGAGGCCCCGATCAGCCCCAGCATTTT. The J gene is TRBJ1-5, the V gene TRBV7-8; D perhaps matches TRBD1 (5 bases). The CDR3 covers 16 residues. Germline V CDR1 and CDR2: SGHVS, FQNEAQ. Trimming removed 2 bases at V and 5 bases at J, with 16 bases between. Based on the CDR3 plus reference TRBV7-8 and TRBJ1-5, the full variable domain is GAGVSQSPRYKVAKRGQDVALRCDPISGHVSLFWYQQALGQGPEFLTYFQNEAQLDKSGLPSDRFFAERPEGSVSTLKIQRTQQEDSAVYLCASSLWTRGPDQPQHFGDGTRLSIL.

This clonotype appeared many times. The chain combines TRBV19 with TRBJ2-2; D uncertain. The CDR3 spans 12 residues. Germline-derived CDR1 and CDR2 are LNHDA and SQIVND (reference sequence). V was trimmed by 2 bases and J by 7 bases, leaving 5 bases between them. The CDR3 coding sequence is TGTGCCAGTAGTATAAAGAACGGGGAGCTGTTTTTT. Translated: CASSIKNGELFF. The full variable domain, completed using reference TRBV19 and TRBJ2-2, is DGGITQSPKYLFRKEGQNVTLSCEQNLNHDAMYWYRQDPGQGLRLIYYSQIVNDFQKGDIAEGYSVSREKKESFPLTVTSAQKNPTAFYLCASSIKNGELFFGEGSRLTVL.

This clonotype showed up many times. The chain links TRBV11-3 to TRBJ1-3; D is uncertain. The CDR3 is 16 residues long. Per germline, CDR1 SGHNT and CDR2 YENEEA. Trimming took 0 bases from V and 4 from J, leaving 13 bases between them. CDR3: CASSLDRQTPGNTIYF. The CDR3 DNA is TGTGCCAGCAGCTTAGATCGCCAAACACCCGGAAACACCATATATTTT.

This clonotype was seen repeatedly, ten times or more. The chain is built from TRBV19 and TRBJ1-2; D unclear. This CDR3 region has 14 residues. Germline loops: CDR1 LNHDA, CDR2 SQIVND (reference sequence). Trimming removed 6 bases from V and 4 bases from J, with 15 bases in between. For the CDR3, the DNA is TGTGCCAGTAGCCCCAATGGGATGGCCTATGGCTACACCTTC. Its translation: CASSPNGMAYGYTF.

This clonotype was picked up many times. The gene calls are TRBV5-6 and TRBJ1-5, with a possible D match to TRBD1 (6 bases). V lost 0 bases, J lost 7 bases, and 14 bases lay in between. CDR3 length: 15 amino acids. The germline V gene has CDR1 SGHDT and CDR2 YYEEEE. The CDR3 spells CASSLEQGRRQPQHF. CDR3 nucleotide sequence: TGTGCCAGCAGCTTGGAACAGGGCAGGCGGCAGCCCCAGCATTTT.

This clonotype occurred many times. This sequence joins TRBV20-1 and TRBJ2-7; D may match TRBD1 or TRBD2 (6 bases each). The CDR3 length is 12 residues. Germline CDR1 and CDR2: DFQATT and SNEGSKA (reference sequence). Trimming removed 0 bases from V and 6 bases from J, with 9 bases in between. As DNA, the CDR3 is TGCAGTGCTAGAGATGAGGGGGGCGAGCAGTACTTC. Amino acid sequence: CSARDEGGEQYF.

This clonotype was found many times. This chain links TRBV12-3 or TRBV12-4 with TRBJ1-4, with TRBD1 as a possible D gene (6 bases). The V gene lost 10 bases and the J gene lost 7 bases, with 22 bases spanning the gap. The CDR3 loop spans 15 amino acids. CDR3 residues: CATRTQGRRREKLFF. In DNA form, the CDR3 reads TGTGCCACCCGTACCCAGGGGCGGCGCCGTGAAAAACTGTTTTTT.

V gene TRBV2 combines with J gene TRBJ1-2, with D uncertain. The V gene's germline CDR1 is SNHLY and CDR2 FYNNEI. V was cut by 2 bases and J by 4 bases, with 11 bases left in between. CDR3 length equals 14 residues. The CDR3 DNA follows: TGTGCCAGCAGTGAATTGACAACCCTCTATGGCTACACCTTC. It yields the protein CASSELTTLYGYTF.

This clonotype was recorded many times. The J gene is TRBJ1-1, the V gene TRBV12-5; the D gene is possibly TRBD1 (5 bases). The CDR3 loop spans 15 amino acids. Germline V gene sequence: CDR1 LGHNT, CDR2 FRNRAP. Trimming removed 8 bases at V and 1 base at J, with 17 bases between. CDR3 residues: CASSPMTASNTEAFF. Written as DNA, the CDR3 is TGTGCTAGTAGTCCCATGACAGCCTCGAACACTGAAGCTTTCTTT.

This clonotype was counted at least ten times. The chain links TRBV2 to TRBJ1-5; the D is unclear. The CDR3 runs 14 residues. V was clipped by 6 bases and J by 0 bases, with 9 bases between them. Germline loops: CDR1 SNHLY, CDR2 FYNNEI. CDR3: CASSGHSSNQPQHF. In nucleotides, the CDR3 is TGTGCCAGCAGCGGTCACAGTAGCAATCAGCCCCAGCATTTT.

This chain links TRBV7-6 with TRBJ2-5; D might be TRBD1 (6 bases). There are 14 residues in the CDR3. Trimming removed 4 bases from V and 5 bases from J, with 14 bases in between. Germline V gene data show CDR1 as SGHVS and CDR2 as FNYEAQ. CDR3 nucleotide sequence: TGTGCCAGCAGCTGGGACATAACCTACGAGACCCAGTACTTC. This codes for CASSWDITYETQYF.

This clonotype was seen ten or more times. The rearrangement joins TRBV6-2 or TRBV6-3 to TRBJ1-1; unclear D gene. Trimming removed 10 bases at V and 3 bases at J, with 15 bases between. Germline CDR1 and CDR2: MNHEY and SVGEGT. The CDR3 sequence is 13 residues long. The CDR3 nucleotides are TGTGCCACCAACAGAACCCCTTACACTGAAGCTTTCTTT. It encodes CATNRTPYTEAFF.

This clonotype was counted a few times. The chain is built from TRBV9 and TRBJ2-3; D is unclear. Germline CDR1 SGDLS, CDR2 YYNGEE. Trimming removed 5 bases at V and 0 bases at J, with 10 bases between. The CDR3 consists of 14 residues. The chain's CDR3 is CASSRDASTDTQYF. The CDR3 nucleotides are TGTGCCAGCAGTAGAGACGCCAGCACAGATACGCAGTATTTT.

This clonotype was detected only once. Just one base apart from a much larger clone, this may be a read error. The chain combines TRBV4-3 with TRBJ1-6, with D hard to call. Germline V gene lookup returns CDR1 LGHNA and CDR2 YSLEER. CDR3 length equals 15 residues. The V end was cut by 0 bases, the J end by 3 bases, with 6 bases between. CDR3 sequence reads: CASSQESGYNSPLHF. In DNA, the CDR3 is TGCGCCAGCAGCCAAGAATCCGGCTATAATTCACCCCTCCACTTT.

This clonotype was detected a few times. V usage is TRBV27 and J usage is TRBJ2-7, with D possibly TRBD2 on 5 matching bases. This CDR3 region has 13 residues. The germline CDR1 and CDR2 sequences are MNHEY and SMNVEV (reference sequence). Trimming shortened V by 6 bases and J by 3 bases, and 12 bases separated the two germline ends. The CDR3 loop is CASSYAGNYEQYF. CDR3 in DNA: TGTGCCAGCAGCTACGCCGGGAACTACGAGCAGTACTTC.

The rearrangement links TRBV2 to TRBJ1-2; the match to TRBD1 covers 9 bases. CDR1 is SNHLY, CDR2 FYNNEI, per germline. V lost 4 bases, J lost 6 bases, and 12 bases stayed unmatched. The CDR3 is 16 amino acids. This chain's CDR3 is CASSGNDRGGQDGYTF. In nucleotides, the CDR3 is TGTGCCAGCAGTGGAAACGACAGGGGGGGGCAAGATGGCTACACCTTC.

The rearrangement links TRBV10-3 to TRBJ1-3; possibly TRBD1 for D (5 bases). Germline V gene lookup returns CDR1 ENHRY and CDR2 SYGVKD. With 6 bases removed from V and 7 bases from J, the gap between germline ends came to 10 bases. The CDR3 spans 12 residues. The CDR3 nucleotides are TGTGCCATCAGCCTACAGGCGAACACCATATATTTT. Its protein product is CAISLQANTIYF.

This clonotype has a handful of counts. The chain joins TRBV27 to TRBJ2-7; TRBD2 matches at 11 bases. This CDR3 comprises 16 residues. Germline CDR1 and CDR2: MNHEY and SMNVEV (reference sequence). V shed 2 bases and J 4 bases; nucleotides not matched to a gene: 7. CDR3 amino acids: CASSLKIAGGLYEQYF. For the CDR3, the DNA is TGTGCCAGCAGTTTAAAGATAGCGGGAGGGTTGTACGAGCAGTACTTC.

This clonotype has just one count. The J gene is TRBJ1-4, the V gene TRBV29-1, with 10 nucleotides matching TRBD1. The germline gives CDR1 SQVTM, CDR2 ANQGSEA. There are 15 residues in the CDR3. J was trimmed by 11 bases and V by 3 bases; bases with no gene match: 12. CDR3 residues: CSVEAIDRGLGKLFF. CDR3 DNA: TGCAGCGTTGAGGCGATTGACAGGGGGCTCGGGAAACTGTTTTTT. Drawing the rest from reference TRBV29-1 and TRBJ1-4, the complete variable domain is SAVISQKPSRDICQRGTSLTIQCQVDSQVTMMFWYRQQPGQSLTLIATANQGSEATYESGFVIDKFPISRPNLTFSTLTVSNMSPEDSSIYLCSVEAIDRGLGKLFFGSGTQLSVL.